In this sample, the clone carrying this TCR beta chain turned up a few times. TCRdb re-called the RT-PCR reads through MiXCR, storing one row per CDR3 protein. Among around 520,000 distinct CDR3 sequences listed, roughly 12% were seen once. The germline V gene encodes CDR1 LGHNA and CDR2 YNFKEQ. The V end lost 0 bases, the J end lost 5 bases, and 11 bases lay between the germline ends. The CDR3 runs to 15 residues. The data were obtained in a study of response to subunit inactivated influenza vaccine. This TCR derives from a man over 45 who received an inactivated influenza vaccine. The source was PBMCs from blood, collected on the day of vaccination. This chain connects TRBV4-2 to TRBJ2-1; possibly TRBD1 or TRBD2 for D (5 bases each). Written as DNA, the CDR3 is TGTGCCAGCAGCCAAGATGGGACCGTGAACAATGAGCAGTTCTTC. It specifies CASSQDGTVNNEQFF.